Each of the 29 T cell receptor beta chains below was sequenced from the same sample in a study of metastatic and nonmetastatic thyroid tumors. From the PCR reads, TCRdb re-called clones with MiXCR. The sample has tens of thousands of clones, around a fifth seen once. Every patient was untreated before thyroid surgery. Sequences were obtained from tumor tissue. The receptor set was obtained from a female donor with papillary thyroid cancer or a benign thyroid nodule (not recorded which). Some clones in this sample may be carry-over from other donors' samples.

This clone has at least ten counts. Written as DNA, the CDR3 is TGTGCCAGCAGCCAAGTCGGGTTTTCCTACGAGCAGTACTTC. It specifies CASSQVGFSYEQYF. This chain joins TRBV14 and TRBJ2-7; D ambiguous. V was trimmed by 1 base and J by 1 base, leaving 8 bases between them. CDR1 SGHDN and CDR2 FVKESK come from the germline V gene. The length of the CDR3 is 14 residues.

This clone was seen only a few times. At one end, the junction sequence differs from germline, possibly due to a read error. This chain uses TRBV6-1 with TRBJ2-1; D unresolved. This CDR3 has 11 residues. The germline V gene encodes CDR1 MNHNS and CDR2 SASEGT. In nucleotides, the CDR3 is TGTGCCACCGCGTACTACCATGAGCAGTTCTTC. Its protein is CATAYYHEQFF.

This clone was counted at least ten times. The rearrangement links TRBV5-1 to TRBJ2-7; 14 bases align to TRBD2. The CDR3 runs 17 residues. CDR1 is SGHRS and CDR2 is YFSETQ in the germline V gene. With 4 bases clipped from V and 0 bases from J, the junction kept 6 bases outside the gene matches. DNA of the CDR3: TGCGCCAGCAGCCCCCGACTAGCGGGAGGGTACTCCTACGAGCAGTACTTC. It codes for CASSPRLAGGYSYEQYF.

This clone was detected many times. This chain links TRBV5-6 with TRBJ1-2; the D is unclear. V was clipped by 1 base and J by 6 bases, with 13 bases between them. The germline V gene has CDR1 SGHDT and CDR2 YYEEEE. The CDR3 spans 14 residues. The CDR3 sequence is CASSLIRALNGYTF. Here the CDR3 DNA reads TGTGCCAGCAGCTTGATACGGGCCCTTAATGGCTACACCTTC.

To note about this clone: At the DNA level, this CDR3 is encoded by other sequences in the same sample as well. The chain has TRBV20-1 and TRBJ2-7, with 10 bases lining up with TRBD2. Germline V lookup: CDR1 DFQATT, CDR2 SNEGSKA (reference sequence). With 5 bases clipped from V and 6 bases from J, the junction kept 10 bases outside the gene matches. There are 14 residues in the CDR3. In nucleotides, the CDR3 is TGCAGTGCTGCGGGGGTAGCGGGAGGTGGCGAGCAGTACTTC. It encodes CSAAGVAGGGEQYF.

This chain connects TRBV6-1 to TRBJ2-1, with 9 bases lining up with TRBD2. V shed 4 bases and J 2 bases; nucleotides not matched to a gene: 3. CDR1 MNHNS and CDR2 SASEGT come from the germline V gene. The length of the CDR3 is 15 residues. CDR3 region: CASSVASGTYNEQFF. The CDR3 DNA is TGTGCCAGCAGTGTCGCTAGCGGGACCTACAATGAGCAGTTCTTC.

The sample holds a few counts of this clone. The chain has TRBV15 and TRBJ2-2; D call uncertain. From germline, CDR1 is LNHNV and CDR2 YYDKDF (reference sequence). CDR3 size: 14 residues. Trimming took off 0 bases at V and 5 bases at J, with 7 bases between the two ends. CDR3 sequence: CATSRDRETGELFF. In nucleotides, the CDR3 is TGTGCCACCAGCAGAGATAGGGAAACCGGGGAGCTGTTTTTT. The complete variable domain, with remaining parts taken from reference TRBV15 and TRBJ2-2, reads DAMVIQNPRYQVTQFGKPVTLSCSQTLNHNVMYWYQQKSSQAPKLLFHYYDKDFNNEADTPDNFQSRRPNTSFCFLDIRSPGLGDTAMYLCATSRDRETGELFFGEGSRLTVL.

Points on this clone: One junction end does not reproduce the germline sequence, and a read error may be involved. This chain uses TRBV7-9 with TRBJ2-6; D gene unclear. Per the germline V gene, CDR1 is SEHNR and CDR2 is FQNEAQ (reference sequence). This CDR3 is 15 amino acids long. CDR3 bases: TGTGCCAGTAGCTTGTCGGTCTCTGGGTCCAACGTCCTGACTTTC. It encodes CASSLSVSGSNVLTF.

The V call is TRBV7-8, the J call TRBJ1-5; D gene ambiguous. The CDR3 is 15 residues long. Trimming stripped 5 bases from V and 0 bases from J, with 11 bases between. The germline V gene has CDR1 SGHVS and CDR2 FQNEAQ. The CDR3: CASSLSEVSNQPQHF. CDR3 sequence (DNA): TGTGCCAGCAGCCTATCAGAAGTTAGCAATCAGCCCCAGCATTTT.

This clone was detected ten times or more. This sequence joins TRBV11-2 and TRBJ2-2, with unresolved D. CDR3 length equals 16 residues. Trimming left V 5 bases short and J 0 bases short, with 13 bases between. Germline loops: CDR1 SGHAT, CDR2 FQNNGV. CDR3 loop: CASSPRKVPNTGELFF. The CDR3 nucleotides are TGTGCCAGCAGCCCCCGGAAGGTCCCGAACACCGGGGAGCTGTTTTTT.

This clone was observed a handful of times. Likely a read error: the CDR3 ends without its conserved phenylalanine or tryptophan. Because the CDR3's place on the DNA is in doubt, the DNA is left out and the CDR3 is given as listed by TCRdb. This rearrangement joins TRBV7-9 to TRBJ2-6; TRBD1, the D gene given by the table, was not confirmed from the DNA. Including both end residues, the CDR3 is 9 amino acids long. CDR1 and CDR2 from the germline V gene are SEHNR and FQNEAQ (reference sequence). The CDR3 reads CASSGGPGQ.

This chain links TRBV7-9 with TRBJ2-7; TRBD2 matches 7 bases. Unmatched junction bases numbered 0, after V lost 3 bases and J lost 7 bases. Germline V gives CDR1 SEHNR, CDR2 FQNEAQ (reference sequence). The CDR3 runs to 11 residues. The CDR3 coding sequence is TGTGCCAGCAGCTTTAGCGGGGAGCAGTACTTC. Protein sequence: CASSFSGEQYF.

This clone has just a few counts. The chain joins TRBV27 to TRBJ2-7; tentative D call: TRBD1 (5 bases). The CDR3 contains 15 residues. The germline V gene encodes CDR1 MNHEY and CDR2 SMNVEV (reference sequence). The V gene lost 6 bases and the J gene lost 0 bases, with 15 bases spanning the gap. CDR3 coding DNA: TGTGCCAGCAGCCTAGGGGCGCTCATCTCCTACGAGCAGTACTTC. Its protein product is CASSLGALISYEQYF.

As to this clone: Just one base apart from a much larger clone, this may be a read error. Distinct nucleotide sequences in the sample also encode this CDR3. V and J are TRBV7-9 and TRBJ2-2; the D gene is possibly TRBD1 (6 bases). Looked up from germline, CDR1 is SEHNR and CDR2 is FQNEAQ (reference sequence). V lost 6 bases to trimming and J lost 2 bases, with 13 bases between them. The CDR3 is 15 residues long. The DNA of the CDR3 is TGTGCCAGCAGTTCAAAACAGGGCAACACCGGGGAGCTGTTTTTT. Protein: CASSSKQGNTGELFF.

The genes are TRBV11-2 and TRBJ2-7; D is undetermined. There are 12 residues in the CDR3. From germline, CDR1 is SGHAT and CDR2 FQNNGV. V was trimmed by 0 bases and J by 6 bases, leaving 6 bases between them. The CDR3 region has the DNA TGTGCCAGCAGCTTAGAGTTGGTCGAGCAGTACTTC. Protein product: CASSLELVEQYF.

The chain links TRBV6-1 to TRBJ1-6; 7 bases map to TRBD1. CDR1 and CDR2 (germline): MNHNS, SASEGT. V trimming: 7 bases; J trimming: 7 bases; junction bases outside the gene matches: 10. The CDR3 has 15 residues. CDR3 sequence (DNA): TGTGCCAGCATAAGAGACAGGGAAGGAAATTCACCCCTCCACTTT. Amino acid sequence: CASIRDREGNSPLHF.

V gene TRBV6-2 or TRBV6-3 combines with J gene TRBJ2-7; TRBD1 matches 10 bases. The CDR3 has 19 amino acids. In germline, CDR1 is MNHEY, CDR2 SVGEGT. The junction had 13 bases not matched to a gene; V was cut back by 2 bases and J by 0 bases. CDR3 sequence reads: CASSYIGTGVGWSSYEQYF. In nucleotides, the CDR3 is TGTGCCAGCAGTTACATCGGGACAGGGGTTGGTTGGAGCTCCTACGAGCAGTACTTC.

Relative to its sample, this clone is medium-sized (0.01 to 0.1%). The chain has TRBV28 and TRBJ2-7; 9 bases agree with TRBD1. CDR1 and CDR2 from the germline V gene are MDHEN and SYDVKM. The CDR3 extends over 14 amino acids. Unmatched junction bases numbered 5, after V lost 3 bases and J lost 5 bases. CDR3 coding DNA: TGTGCCAGCAGTTTCGGGGGACAGGGCCACGAGCAGTACTTC. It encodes CASSFGGQGHEQYF.

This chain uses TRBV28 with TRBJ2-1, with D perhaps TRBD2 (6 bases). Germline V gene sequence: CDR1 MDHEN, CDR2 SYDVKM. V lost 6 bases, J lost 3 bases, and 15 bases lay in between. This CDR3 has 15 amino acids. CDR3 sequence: CASSLGDSGYNEQFF. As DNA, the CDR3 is TGTGCCAGCAGCTTAGGTGATAGCGGCTACAATGAGCAGTTCTTC.

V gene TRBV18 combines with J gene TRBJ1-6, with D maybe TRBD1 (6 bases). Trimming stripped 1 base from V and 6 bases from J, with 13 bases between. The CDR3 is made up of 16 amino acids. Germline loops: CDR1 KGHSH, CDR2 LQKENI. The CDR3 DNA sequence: TGTGCCAGCTCACCACTCGGGGGGCTAGGTAATTCACCCCTCCACTTT. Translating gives CASSPLGGLGNSPLHF.

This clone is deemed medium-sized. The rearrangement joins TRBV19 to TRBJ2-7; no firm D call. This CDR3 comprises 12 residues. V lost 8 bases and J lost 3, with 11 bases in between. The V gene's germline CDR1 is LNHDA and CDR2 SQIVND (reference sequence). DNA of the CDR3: TGTGCCAGTTCTAAGATGGGCTACGAGCAGTACTTC. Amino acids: CASSKMGYEQYF.

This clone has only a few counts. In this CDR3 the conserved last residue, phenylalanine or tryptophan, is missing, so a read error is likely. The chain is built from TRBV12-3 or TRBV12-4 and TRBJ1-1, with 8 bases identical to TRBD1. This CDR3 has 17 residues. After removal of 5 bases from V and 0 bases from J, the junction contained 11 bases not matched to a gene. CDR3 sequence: CASSLWTGTQMNTEAFL. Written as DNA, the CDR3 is TGTGCCAGCAGTCTCTGGACAGGGACACAGATGAACACTGAAGCTTTCCTT.

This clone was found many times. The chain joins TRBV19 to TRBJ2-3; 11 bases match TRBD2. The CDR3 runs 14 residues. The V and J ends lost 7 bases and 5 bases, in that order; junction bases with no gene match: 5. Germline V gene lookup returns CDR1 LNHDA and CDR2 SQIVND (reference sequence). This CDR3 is CASMVLAGGDTQYF. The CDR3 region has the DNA TGTGCCAGTATGGTGCTAGCGGGAGGAGATACGCAGTATTTT.

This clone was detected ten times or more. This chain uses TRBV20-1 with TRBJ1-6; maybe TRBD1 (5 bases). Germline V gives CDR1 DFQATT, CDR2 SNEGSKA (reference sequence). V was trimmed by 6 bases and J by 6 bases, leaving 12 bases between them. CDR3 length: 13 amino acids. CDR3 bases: TGCAGTGCAAACACCCAGGGTAATTCACCCCTCCACTTT. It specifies CSANTQGNSPLHF.

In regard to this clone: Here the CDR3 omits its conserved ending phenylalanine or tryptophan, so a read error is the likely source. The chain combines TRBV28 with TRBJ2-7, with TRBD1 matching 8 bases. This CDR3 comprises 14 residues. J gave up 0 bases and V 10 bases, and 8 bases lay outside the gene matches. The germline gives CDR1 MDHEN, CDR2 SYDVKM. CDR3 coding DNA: TGTGCCACGTCAGGGGGCAGGAGCTCCTACGAGCAGTACTTA. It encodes CATSGGRSSYEQYL.

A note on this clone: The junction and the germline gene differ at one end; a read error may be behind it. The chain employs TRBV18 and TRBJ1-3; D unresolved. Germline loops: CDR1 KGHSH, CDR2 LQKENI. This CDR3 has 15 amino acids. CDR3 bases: TGTGCCAACTCACCAAGGGCCGAGATGGGAAACACCATATATTTT. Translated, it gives CANSPRAEMGNTIYF.

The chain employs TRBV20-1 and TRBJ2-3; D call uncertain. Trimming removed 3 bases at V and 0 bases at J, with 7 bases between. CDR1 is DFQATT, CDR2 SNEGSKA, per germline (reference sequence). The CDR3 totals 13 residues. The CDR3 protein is CSASPPSTDTQYF. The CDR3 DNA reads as TGCAGTGCTAGTCCCCCGAGCACAGATACGCAGTATTTT.

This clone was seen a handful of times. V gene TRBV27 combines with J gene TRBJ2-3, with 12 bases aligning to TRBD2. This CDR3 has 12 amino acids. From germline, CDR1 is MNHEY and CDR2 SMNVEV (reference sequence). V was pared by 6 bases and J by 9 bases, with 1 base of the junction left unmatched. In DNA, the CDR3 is TGTGCCAGCAGACTAGCGGGAGGCACGCAGTATTTT. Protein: CASRLAGGTQYF.

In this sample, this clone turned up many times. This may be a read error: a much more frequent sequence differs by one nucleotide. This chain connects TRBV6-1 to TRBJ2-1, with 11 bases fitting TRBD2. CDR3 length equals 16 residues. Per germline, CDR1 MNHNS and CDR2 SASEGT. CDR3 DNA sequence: TGTGCCAGCAAGACTCCACTAGCGGGAGTTGGCAATGAGCGGTTCTTC. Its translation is CASKTPLAGVGNERFF.